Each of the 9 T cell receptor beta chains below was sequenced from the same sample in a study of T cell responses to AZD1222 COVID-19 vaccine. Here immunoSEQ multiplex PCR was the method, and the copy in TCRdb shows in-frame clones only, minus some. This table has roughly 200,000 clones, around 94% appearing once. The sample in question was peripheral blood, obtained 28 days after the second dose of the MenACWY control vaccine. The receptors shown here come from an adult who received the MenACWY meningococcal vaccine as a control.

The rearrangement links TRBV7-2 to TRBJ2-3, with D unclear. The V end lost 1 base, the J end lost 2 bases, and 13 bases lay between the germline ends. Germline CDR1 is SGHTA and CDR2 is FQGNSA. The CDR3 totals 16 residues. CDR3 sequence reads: CASSLVLASNTDTQYF. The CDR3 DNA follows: TGTGCCAGCAGCTTAGTTTTAGCATCGAACACAGATACGCAGTATTTT.

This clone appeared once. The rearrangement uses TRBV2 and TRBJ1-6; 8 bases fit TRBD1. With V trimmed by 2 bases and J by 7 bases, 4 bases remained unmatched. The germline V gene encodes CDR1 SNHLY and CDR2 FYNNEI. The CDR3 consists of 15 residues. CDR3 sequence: CASSELGQGNSPLHF. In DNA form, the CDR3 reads TGTGCCAGCAGTGAATTAGGACAGGGCAATTCACCCCTCCACTTT.

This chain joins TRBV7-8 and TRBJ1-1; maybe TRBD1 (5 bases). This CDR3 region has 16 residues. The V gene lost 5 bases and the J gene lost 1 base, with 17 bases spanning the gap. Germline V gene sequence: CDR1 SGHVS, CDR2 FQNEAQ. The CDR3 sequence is CASSHLGTFGNTEAFF. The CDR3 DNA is TGTGCCAGCAGCCACCTTGGGACGTTCGGGAACACTGAAGCTTTCTTT.

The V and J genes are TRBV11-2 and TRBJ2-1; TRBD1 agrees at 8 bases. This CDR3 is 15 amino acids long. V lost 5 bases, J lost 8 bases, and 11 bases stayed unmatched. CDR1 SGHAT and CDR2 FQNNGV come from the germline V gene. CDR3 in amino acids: CASSRGQGAVYEQFF. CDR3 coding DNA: TGTGCCAGCAGCCGGGGGCAGGGGGCTGTATATGAGCAGTTCTTC. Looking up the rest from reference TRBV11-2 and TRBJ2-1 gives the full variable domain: EAGVAQSPRYKIIEKRQSVAFWCNPISGHATLYWYQQILGQGPKLLIQFQNNGVVDDSQLPKDRFSAERLKGVDSTLKIQPAKLEDSAVYLCASSRGQGAVYEQFFGPGTRLTVL.

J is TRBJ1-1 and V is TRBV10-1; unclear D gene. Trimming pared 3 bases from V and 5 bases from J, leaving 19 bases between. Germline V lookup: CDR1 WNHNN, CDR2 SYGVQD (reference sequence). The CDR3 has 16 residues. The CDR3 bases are TGCGCCAGCAGTGATGGTAAAACATGGGCTTCGACTGAAGCTTTCTTT. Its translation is CASSDGKTWASTEAFF.

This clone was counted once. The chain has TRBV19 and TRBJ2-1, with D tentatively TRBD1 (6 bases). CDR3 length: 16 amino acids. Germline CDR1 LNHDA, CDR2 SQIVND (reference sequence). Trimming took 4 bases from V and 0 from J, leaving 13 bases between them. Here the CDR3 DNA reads TGTGCCAGTAGTAATGTAGGGGGAAGCTCCTACAATGAGCAGTTCTTC. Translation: CASSNVGGSSYNEQFF. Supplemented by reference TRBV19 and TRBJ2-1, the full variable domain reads DGGITQSPKYLFRKEGQNVTLSCEQNLNHDAMYWYRQDPGQGLRLIYYSQIVNDFQKGDIAEGYSVSREKKESFPLTVTSAQKNPTAFYLCASSNVGGSSYNEQFFGPGTRLTVL.

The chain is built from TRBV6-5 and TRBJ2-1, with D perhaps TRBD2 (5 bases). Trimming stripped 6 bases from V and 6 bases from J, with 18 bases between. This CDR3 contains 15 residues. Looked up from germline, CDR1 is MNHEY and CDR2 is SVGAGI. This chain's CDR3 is CASSAAGPGVNEQFF. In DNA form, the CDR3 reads TGTGCCAGCAGCGCGGCAGGACCCGGGGTCAATGAGCAGTTCTTC.

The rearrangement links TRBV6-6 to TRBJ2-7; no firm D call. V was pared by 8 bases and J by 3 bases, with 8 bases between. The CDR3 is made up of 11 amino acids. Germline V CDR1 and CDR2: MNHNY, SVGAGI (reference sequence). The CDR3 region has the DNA TGTGCCAGCCGTTTTAGCTACGAGCAGTACTTC. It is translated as CASRFSYEQYF.

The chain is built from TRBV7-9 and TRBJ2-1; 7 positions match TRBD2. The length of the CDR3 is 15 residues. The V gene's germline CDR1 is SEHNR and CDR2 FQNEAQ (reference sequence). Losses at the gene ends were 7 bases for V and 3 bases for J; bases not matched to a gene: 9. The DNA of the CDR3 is TGTGCCAGCACCGGACTCGGGACTAACTACAATGAGCAGTTCTTC. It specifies CASTGLGTNYNEQFF.